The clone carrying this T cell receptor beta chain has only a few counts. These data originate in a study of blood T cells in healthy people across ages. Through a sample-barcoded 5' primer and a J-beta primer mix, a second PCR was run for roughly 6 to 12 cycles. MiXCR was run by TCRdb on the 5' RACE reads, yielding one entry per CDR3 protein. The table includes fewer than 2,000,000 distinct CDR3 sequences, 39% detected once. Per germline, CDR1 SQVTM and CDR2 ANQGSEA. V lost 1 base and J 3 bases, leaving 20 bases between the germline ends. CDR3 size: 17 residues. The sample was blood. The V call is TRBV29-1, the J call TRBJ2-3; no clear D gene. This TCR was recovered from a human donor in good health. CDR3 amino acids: CSVEGQELGIWTDTQYF. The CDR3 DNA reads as TGCAGCGTTGAAGGGCAAGAACTGGGAATATGGACAGATACGCAGTATTTT.